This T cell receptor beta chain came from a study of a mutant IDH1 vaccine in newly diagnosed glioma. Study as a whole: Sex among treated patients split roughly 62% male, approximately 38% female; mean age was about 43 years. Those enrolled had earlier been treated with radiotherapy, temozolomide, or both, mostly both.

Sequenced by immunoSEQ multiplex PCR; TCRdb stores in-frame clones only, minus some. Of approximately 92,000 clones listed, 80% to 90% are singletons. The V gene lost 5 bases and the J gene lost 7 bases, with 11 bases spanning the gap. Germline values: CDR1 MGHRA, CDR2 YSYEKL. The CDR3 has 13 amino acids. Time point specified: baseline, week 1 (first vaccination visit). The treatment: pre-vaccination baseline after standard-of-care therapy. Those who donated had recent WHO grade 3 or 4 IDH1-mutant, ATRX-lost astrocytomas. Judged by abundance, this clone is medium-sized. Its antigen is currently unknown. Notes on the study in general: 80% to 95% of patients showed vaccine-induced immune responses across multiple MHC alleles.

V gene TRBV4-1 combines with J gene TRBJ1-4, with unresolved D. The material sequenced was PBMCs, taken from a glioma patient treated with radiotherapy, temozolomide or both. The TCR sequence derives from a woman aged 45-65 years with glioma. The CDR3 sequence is CASSLREPEKLFF. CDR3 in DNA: TGCGCCAGCAGCTTGCGGGAGCCTGAAAAACTGTTTTTT.